This TCR beta chain was recorded in a study of T cells in lung cancer brain metastases. Here immunoSEQ multiplex PCR was the method, and the copy in TCRdb shows in-frame clones only, minus some. The sample has thousands of clones, roughly 89% seen once. The V gene lost 6 bases and the J gene lost 2 bases, with 8 bases spanning the gap. This CDR3 is 11 amino acids long. Germline V gene sequence: CDR1 DFQATT, CDR2 SNEGSKA (reference sequence). Sequencing was performed on tumor tissue from the primary lung tumor. The receptor was isolated from a woman aged 50 to 65 with non-small cell lung cancer. The chain uses TRBV20-1 and TRBJ2-7, with D perhaps TRBD2 (6 bases). In nucleotides, the CDR3 is TGCAGTGCGAGGACTACCTACGAGCAGTACTTC. This gives the protein CSARTTYEQYF.